This TCR beta chain appears in the sequencing data of a study of T cell responses to AZD1222 COVID-19 vaccine. CDR1 is SGHNT, CDR2 YENEEA, per germline. CDR3 size: 13 residues. V lost 8 bases, J lost 4 bases, and 12 bases lay in between. Data came from immunoSEQ multiplex PCR; TCRdb stores just in-frame clones and leaves some out. Of roughly 200,000 clones in the sample, approximately 92% were seen once. Study conclusions and caveats: There were repertoire samples only from the period after the peak T cell response.

About this clone itself: Its antigen is not identified.

This chain connects TRBV11-3 to TRBJ1-3; D gene ambiguous. The material was peripheral blood, obtained 28 days after the second dose of the MenACWY control vaccine. The clonotype comes from an adult who received the MenACWY meningococcal vaccine as a control. This chain's CDR3 is CASSLFAGNTIYF. CDR3 in DNA: TGTGCCAGCTCTCTGTTCGCCGGAAACACCATATATTTT.